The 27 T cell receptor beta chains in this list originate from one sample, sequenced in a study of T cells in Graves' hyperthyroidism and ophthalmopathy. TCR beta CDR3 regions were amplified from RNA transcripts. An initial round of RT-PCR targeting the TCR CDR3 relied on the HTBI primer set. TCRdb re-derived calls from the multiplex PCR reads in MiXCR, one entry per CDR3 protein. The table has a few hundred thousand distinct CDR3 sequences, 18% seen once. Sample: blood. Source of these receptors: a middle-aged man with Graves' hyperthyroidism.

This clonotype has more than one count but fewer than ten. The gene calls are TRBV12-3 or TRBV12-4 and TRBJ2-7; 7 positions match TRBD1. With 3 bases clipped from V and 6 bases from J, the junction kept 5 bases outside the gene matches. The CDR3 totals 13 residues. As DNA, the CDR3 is TGTGCCAGCAGTTTCGACAGGGCTCTCGAGCAGTACTTC. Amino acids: CASSFDRALEQYF.

CDR3 protein: CAWNAGSYEQYF. The CDR3 coding sequence is TGTGCCTGGAATGCAGGCTCCTACGAGCAGTACTTC. The gene calls are TRBV30 and TRBJ2-7; the D is unclear. Trimming left V 4 bases short and J 0 bases short, with 7 bases between. The CDR3 consists of 12 residues. Germline lookup yields CDR1 GTSNPN and CDR2 SVGIG (reference sequence).

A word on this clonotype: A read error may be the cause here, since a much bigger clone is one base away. The CDR3 DNA reads as TGTGCCACCAGTGAGGGACAGGAGGAAAATCTCTCTGGGGCCAACGTCCTGACTTTC. It translates to CATSEGQEENLSGANVLTF. The chain couples TRBV24-1 to TRBJ2-6, with 8 bases identical to TRBD1. Germline assignment: CDR1 KGHDR and CDR2 SFDVKD. V trimming: 4 bases; J trimming: 0 bases; junction bases outside the gene matches: 10. The CDR3 runs to 19 residues.

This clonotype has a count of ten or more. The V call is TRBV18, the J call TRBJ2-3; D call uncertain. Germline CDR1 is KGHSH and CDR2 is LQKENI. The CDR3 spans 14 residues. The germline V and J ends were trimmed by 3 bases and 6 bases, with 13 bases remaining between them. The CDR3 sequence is CASSPGSEGDTQYF. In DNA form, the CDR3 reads TGTGCCAGCTCACCGGGATCGGAAGGTGATACGCAGTATTTT.

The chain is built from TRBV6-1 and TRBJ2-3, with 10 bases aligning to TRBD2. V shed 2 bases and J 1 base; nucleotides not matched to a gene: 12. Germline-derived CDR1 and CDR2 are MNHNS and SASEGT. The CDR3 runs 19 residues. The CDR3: CASSETPSGGSTRTDTQYF. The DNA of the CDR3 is TGTGCCAGCAGTGAAACCCCTAGCGGGGGATCGACTCGCACAGATACGCAGTATTTT.

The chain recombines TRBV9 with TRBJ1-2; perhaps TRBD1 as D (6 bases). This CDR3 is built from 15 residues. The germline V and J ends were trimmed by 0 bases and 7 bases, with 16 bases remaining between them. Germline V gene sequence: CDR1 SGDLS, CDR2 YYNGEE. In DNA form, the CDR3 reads TGTGCCAGCAGCGTAGCCAGGAACAGGGTAGGTGGCTACACCTTC. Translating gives CASSVARNRVGGYTF. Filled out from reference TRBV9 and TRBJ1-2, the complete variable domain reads DSGVTQTPKHLITATGQRVTLRCSPRSGDLSVYWYQQSLDQGLQFLIQYYNGEERAKGNILERFSAQQFPDLHSELNLSSLELGDSALYFCASSVARNRVGGYTFGSGTRLTVV.

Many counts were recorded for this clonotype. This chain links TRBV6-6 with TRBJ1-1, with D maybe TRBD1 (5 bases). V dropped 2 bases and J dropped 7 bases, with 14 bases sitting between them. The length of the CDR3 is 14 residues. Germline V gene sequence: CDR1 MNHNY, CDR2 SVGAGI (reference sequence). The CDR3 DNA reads TGTGCCAGCAGTTACAAGGGGCTCCTCCATGAAGCTTTCTTT. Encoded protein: CASSYKGLLHEAFF.

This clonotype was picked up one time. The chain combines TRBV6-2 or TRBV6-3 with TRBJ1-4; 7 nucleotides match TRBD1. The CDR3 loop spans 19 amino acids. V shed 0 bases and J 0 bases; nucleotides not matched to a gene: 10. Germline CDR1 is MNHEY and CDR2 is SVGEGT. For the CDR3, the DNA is TGTGCCAGCAGTTACTCACCCCCGGGACAGCTTGCAACTAATGAAAAACTGTTTTTT. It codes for CASSYSPPGQLATNEKLFF.

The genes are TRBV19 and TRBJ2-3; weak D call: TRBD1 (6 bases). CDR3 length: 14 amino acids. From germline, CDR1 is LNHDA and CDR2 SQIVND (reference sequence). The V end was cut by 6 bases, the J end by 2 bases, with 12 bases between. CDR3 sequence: CASSRQVNTDTQYF. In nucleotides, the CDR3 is TGTGCCAGTAGCAGACAGGTAAACACAGATACGCAGTATTTT. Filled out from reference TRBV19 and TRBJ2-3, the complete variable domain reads DGGITQSPKYLFRKEGQNVTLSCEQNLNHDAMYWYRQDPGQGLRLIYYSQIVNDFQKGDIAEGYSVSREKKESFPLTVTSAQKNPTAFYLCASSRQVNTDTQYFGPGTRLTVL.

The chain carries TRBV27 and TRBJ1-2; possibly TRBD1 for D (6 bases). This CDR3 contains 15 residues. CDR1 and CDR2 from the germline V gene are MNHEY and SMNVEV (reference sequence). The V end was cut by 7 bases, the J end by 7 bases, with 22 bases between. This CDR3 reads CASTLGGGRLGGYTF. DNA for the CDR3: TGTGCCAGCACCCTAGGGGGGGGCCGACTTGGTGGCTACACCTTC.

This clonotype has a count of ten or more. The CDR3 protein is CASSPPGQVSTEAFF. The CDR3 nucleotides are TGTGCCAGCTCACCACCGGGACAAGTTTCCACTGAAGCTTTCTTT. The J gene is TRBJ1-1, the V gene TRBV18; D perhaps matches TRBD1 (6 bases). V lost 0 bases to trimming and J lost 4 bases, with 12 bases between them. Germline V lookup: CDR1 KGHSH, CDR2 LQKENI. CDR3 length: 15 residues. Variable domain in full (rest from reference TRBV18 and TRBJ1-1): NAGVMQNPRHLVRRRGQEARLRCSPMKGHSHVYWYRQLPEEGLKFMVYLQKENIIDESGMPKERFSAEFPKEGPSILRIQQVVRGDSAAYFCASSPPGQVSTEAFFGQGTRLTVV.

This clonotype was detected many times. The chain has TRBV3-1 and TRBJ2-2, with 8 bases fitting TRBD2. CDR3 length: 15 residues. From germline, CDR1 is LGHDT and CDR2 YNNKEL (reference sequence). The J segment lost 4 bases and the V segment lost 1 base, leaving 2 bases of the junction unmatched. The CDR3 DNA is TGTGCCAGCAGCCAAGCGCGGGGGGCCACCGGGGAGCTGTTTTTT. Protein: CASSQARGATGELFF. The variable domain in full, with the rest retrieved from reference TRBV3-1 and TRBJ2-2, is DTAVSQTPKYLVTQMGNDKSIKCEQNLGHDTMYWYKQDSKKFLKIMFSYNNKELIINETVPNRFSPKSPDKAHLNLHINSLELGDSAVYFCASSQARGATGELFFGEGSRLTVL.

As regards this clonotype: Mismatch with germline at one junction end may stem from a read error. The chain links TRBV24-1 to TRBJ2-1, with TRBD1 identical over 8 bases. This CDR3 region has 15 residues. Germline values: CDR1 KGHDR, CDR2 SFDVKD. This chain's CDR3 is CAASTGTGDLGEQFF. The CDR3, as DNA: TGTGCCGCCAGCACCGGGACAGGTGACCTCGGTGAGCAGTTCTTC.

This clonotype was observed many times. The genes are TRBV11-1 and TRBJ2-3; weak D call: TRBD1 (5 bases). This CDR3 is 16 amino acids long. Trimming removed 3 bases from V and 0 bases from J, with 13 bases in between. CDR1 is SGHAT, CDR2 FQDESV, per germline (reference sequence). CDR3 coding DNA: TGTGCCAGCAGCTTCCTGGACACCAGTAGCACAGATACGCAGTATTTT. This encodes CASSFLDTSSTDTQYF.

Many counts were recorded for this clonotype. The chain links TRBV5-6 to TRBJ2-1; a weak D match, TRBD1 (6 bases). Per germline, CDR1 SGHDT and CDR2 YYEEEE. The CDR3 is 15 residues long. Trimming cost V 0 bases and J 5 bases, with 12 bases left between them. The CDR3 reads CASSLAGQSNNEQFF. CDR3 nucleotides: TGTGCCAGCAGCTTGGCCGGACAGAGCAACAATGAGCAGTTCTTC.

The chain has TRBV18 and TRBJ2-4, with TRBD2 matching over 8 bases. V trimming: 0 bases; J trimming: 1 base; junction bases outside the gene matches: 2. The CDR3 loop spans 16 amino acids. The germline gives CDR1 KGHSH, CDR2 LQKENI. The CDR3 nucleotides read TGTGCCAGCTCACCACCCGGGGGGGTGGCCAAAAACATTCAGTACTTC. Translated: CASSPPGGVAKNIQYF. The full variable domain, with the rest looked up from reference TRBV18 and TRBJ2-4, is NAGVMQNPRHLVRRRGQEARLRCSPMKGHSHVYWYRQLPEEGLKFMVYLQKENIIDESGMPKERFSAEFPKEGPSILRIQQVVRGDSAAYFCASSPPGGVAKNIQYFGAGTRLSVL.

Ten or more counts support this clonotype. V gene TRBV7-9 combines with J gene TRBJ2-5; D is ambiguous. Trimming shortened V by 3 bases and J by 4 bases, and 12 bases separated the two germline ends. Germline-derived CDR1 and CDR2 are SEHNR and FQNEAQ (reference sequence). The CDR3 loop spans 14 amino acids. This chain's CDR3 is CASSFSSGGETQYF. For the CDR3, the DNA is TGTGCCAGCAGCTTCAGTTCCGGCGGAGAGACCCAGTACTTC.

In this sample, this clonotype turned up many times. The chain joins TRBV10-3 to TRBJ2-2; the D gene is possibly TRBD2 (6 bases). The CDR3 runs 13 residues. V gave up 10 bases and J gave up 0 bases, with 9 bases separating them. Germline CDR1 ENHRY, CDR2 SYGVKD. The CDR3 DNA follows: TGTGCCAGCGGGACGGCGAACACCGGGGAGCTGTTTTTT. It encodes CASGTANTGELFF.

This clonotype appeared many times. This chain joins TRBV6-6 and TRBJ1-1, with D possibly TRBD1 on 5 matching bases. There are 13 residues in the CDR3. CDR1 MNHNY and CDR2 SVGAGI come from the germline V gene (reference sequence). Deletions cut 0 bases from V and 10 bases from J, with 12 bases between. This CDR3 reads CASSYSGQSGAFF. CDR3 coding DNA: TGTGCCAGCAGTTACTCGGGGCAAAGTGGAGCTTTCTTT.

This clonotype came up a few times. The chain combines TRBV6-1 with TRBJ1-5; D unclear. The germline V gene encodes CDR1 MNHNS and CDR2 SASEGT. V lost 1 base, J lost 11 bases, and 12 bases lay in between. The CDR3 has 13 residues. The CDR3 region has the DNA TGTGCCAGCAGTGAAGGTTATGAGTTGGCCCAGCATTTT. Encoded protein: CASSEGYELAQHF.

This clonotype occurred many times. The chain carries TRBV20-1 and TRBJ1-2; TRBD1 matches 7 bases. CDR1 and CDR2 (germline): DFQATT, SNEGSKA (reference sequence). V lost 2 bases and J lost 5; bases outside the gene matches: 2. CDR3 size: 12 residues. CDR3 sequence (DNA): TGCAGTGCTAGATTCAGGGGGTATGGCTACACCTTC. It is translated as CSARFRGYGYTF.

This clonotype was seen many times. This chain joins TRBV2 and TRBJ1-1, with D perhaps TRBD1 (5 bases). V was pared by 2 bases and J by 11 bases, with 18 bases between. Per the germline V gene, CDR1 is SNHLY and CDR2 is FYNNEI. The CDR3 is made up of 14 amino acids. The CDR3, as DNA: TGTGCCAGCAGTGAACTTCGGACATTTAAGGAGGCTTTCTTT. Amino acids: CASSELRTFKEAFF.

DNA for the CDR3: TGCAGTATGACCGTTGAGCGAGTGGGGGAACCGTTCAATGAGCAGTTCTTC. This gives the protein CSMTVERVGEPFNEQFF. The gene calls are TRBV20-1 and TRBJ2-1, with D perhaps assigned TRBD1 or TRBD2 (5 bases each). The CDR3 has 17 amino acids. Germline CDR1 is DFQATT and CDR2 is SNEGSKA (reference sequence). The V end was cut by 8 bases, the J end by 6 bases, with 29 bases between.

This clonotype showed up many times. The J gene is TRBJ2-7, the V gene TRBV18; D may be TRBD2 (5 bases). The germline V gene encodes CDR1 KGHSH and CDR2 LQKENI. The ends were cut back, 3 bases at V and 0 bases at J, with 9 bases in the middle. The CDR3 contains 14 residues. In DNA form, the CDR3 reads TGTGCCAGCTCACCGAAGGACTTCTCCTACGAGCAGTACTTC. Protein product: CASSPKDFSYEQYF. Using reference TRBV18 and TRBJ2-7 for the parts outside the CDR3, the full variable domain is NAGVMQNPRHLVRRRGQEARLRCSPMKGHSHVYWYRQLPEEGLKFMVYLQKENIIDESGMPKERFSAEFPKEGPSILRIQQVVRGDSAAYFCASSPKDFSYEQYFGPGTRLTVT.

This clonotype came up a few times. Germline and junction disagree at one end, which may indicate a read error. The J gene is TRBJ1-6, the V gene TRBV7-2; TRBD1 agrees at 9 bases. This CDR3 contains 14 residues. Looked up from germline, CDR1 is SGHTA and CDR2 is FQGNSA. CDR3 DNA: TGTGCCGGCAGCCTCGGGACAGGGCCGCAACCCCTCCACTTT. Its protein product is CAGSLGTGPQPLHF. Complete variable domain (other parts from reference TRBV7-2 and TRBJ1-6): GAGVSQSPSNKVTEKGKDVELRCDPISGHTALYWYRQSLGQGLEFLIYFQGNSAPDKSGLPSDRFSAERTGGSVSTLTIQRTQQEDSAVYLCAGSLGTGPQPLHFGNGTRLTVT.

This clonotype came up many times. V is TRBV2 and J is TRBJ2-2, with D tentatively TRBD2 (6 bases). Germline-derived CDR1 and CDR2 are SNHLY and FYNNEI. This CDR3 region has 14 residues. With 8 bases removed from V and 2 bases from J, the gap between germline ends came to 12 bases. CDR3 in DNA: TGTGCCAGCCGAGGGGACTTAAACACCGGGGAGCTGTTTTTT. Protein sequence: CASRGDLNTGELFF.

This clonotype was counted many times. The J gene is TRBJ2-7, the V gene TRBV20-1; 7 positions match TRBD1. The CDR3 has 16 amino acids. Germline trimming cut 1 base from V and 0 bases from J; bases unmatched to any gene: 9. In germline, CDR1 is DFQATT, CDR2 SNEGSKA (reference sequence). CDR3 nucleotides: TGCAGTGCTAGAGCCGCATCGACAGGGTACTCCTACGAGCAGTACTTC. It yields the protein CSARAASTGYSYEQYF.